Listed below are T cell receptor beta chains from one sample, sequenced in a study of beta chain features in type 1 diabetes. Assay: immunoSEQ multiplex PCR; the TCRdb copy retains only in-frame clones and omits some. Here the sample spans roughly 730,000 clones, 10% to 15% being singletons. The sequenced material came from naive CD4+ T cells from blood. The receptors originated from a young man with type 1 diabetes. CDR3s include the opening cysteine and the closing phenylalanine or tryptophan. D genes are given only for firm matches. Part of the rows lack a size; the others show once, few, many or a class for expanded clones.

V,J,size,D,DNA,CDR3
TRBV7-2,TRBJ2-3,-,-,TGTGCCAGCAGCGACGGAGATCTCCGGCTGGCCACAGATACGCAGTATTTT,CASSDGDLRLATDTQYF
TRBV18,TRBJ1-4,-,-,TGTGCCAGCTCATACAGGCAAACTAATGAAAAACTGTTTTTT,CASSYRQTNEKLFF
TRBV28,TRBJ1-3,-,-,TGTGCCAGCAGAGAAACAGGGTTCCCTGGAAACACCATATATTTT,CASRETGFPGNTIYF
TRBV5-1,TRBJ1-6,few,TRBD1,TGCGCCAGCAGCAAGGGACAGGGGACGATTGATTCACCCCTCCACTTT,CASSKGQGTIDSPLHF
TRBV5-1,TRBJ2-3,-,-,TGCGCCAGCAGCTCCCGGGACACAGGATACACAGATACGCAGTATTTT,CASSSRDTGYTDTQYF
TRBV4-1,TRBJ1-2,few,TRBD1,TGCGCCAGCAGCCAAGGGATCGACAGGGGAAACTATGGCTACACCTTC,CASSQGIDRGNYGYTF
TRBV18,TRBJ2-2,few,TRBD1,TGTGCCAGCTCACTTGCCGGGACAGCGAACACCGGGGAGCTGTTTTTT,CASSLAGTANTGELFF
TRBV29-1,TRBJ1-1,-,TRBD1,TGCAGCGTTAAGGGACAGATGAACACTGAAGCTTTCTTT,CSVKGQMNTEAFF
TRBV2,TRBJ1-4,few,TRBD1,TGTGCCAGCAGTAGTACAGGGGGCAGGAATGAAAAACTGTTTTTT,CASSSTGGRNEKLFF
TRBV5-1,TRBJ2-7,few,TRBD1,TGCGCCAGCAGCTTGGAAGGGACAGCGGACAACGAGCAGTACTTC,CASSLEGTADNEQYF
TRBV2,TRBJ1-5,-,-,TGTGCCAGCACCCCGGGACACGATAGCAATCAGCCCCAGCATTTT,CASTPGHDSNQPQHF
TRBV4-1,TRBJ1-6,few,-,TGCGCCAGCAGCCACGGGACCCCGAGCTCCTATAATTCACCCCTCCACTTT,CASSHGTPSSYNSPLHF
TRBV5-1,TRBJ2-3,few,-,TGCGCCAGCAGCGAGGGACCGGGGCCGGATACGCAGTATTTT,CASSEGPGPDTQYF
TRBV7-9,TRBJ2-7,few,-,TGTGCCAGCAGCCCGGACGGATGGGGGGAGCAGTACTTC,CASSPDGWGEQYF
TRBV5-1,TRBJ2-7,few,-,TGCGCCAGCAGCTTGGACGGTGTTAACGAGCAGTACTTC,CASSLDGVNEQYF
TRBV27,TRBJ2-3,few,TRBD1,TGTGCCAGCAGTCAGGGGGCTTTTGCAGATACGCAGTATTTT,CASSQGAFADTQYF
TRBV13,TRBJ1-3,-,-,TGTGCCAGCAGCTTAGGGACAAGCTCTGGAAACACCATATATTTT,CASSLGTSSGNTIYF
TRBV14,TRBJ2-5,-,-,TGTGCCTCCAGGAGGGGTCAAGAGACCCAGTACTTC,CASRRGQETQYF
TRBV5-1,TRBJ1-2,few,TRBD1,TGCGCCAGCAGCGTAGGGACAGGGGCTGGCGGCTACACCTTC,CASSVGTGAGGYTF
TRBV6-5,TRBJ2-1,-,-,TGTGCCAGCATGGAGTACTCCTACAATGAGCAGTTCTTC,CASMEYSYNEQFF
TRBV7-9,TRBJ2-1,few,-,TGTGCCAGCATCACGCTCCCATCGGGGGCGGGGTTCTTC,CASITLPSGAGFF
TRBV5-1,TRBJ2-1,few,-,TGCGCCAGCAGCGTCCAGGGGCCGGAGAATGAGCAGTTCTTC,CASSVQGPENEQFF
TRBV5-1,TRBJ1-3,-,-,TGCGCCAGCAGCTTGGCCGGGCAGAGGTTCGGAAACACCATATATTTT,CASSLAGQRFGNTIYF
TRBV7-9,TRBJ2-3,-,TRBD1,TGTGCCAGCAGCTTAACGAGCGCAGGGGGCGTCGCAGATACGCAGTATTTT,CASSLTSAGGVADTQYF
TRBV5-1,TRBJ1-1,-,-,TGCGCCAGCAGCTTGGCCGAGACAGGAAACACTGAAGCTTTCTTT,CASSLAETGNTEAFF
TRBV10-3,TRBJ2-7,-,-,TGTGCCATCAGTGATTCAGGGGACTACGAGCAGTACTTC,CAISDSGDYEQYF
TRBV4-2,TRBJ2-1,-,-,TGTGCCAGCAGCCGGGACCGGGGACCCACCTACAATGAGCAGTTCTTC,CASSRDRGPTYNEQFF
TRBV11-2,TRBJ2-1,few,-,TGTGCCAGCAGCTTAGGACAGAGGGCCAATGAGCAGTTCTTC,CASSLGQRANEQFF
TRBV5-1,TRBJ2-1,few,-,TGCGCCAGCAGCCTCGGGGCGAGCTCCTACAATGAGCAGTTCTTC,CASSLGASSYNEQFF